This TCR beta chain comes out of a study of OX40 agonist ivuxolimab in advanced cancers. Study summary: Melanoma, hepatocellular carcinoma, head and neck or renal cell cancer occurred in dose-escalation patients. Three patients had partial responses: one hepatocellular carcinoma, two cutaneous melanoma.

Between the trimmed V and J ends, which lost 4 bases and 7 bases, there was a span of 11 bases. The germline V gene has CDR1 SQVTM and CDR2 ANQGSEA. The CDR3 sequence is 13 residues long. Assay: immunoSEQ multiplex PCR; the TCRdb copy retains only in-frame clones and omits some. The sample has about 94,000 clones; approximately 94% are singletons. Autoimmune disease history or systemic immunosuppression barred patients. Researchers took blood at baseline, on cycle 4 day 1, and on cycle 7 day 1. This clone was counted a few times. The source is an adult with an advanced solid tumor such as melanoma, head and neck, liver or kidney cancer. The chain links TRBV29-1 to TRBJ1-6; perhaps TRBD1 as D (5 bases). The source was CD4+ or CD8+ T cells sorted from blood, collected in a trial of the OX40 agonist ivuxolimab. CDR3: CSVGGAGNSPLHF. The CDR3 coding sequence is TGCAGCGTTGGTGGGGCAGGAAATTCACCCCTCCACTTT.